A selection of T cell receptor beta chains follows, all from one sample in a study of blood T cells in healthy people across ages. TCRdb ran MiXCR on the 5' RACE reads and lists one entry per CDR3 protein. The sample carries about 970,000 distinct CDR3 sequences, about 53% recorded once. Sequencing was done on a sample of blood. Source of these receptors: a woman in her fifties or sixties in good health. CDR3s include the opening cysteine and the closing phenylalanine or tryptophan. D genes are given only for firm matches. Part of the rows lack a size; the others show once, few, many or a class for expanded clones.

size: NA
J: TRBJ2-1
V: TRBV10-2
D: TRBD2
CDR3: CASSEFLGVALAGSLNEQFF
DNA: TGCGCCAGCAGTGAGTTTCTAGGGGTGGCACTAGCGGGAAGTTTGAATGAGCAGTTCTTC

size: few
J: TRBJ2-5
V: TRBV29-1
D: TRBD2
CDR3: CSAGLAGGLRETQYF
DNA: TGCAGCGCGGGACTAGCGGGAGGGCTGAGAGAGACCCAGTACTTC

size: NA
J: TRBJ2-1
V: TRBV20-1
D: TRBD2
CDR3: CSAHSGRHEQFF
DNA: TGCAGTGCCCATAGCGGGAGGCATGAGCAGTTCTTC

size: few
J: TRBJ2-1
V: TRBV5-5
D: TRBD2
CDR3: CASRAGLAEYNEQFF
DNA: TGTGCCAGCAGAGCGGGACTAGCGGAATACAATGAGCAGTTCTTC

size: NA
J: TRBJ2-3
V: TRBV12-3/TRBV12-4
D: TRBD2
CDR3: CASLAGDFVRDTQYF
DNA: TGTGCCAGCCTAGCGGGAGATTTCGTACGAGATACGCAGTATTTT

size: NA
J: TRBJ2-1
V: TRBV9
D: NA
CDR3: CASSALILWGGEQFF
DNA: TGTGCCAGCAGCGCCCTAATCCTGTGGGGAGGTGAGCAGTTCTTC

size: NA
J: TRBJ1-5
V: TRBV29-1
D: TRBD1
CDR3: CSAGQAFNQPQHF
DNA: TGCAGCGCAGGACAGGCCTTCAATCAGCCCCAGCATTTT

size: NA
J: TRBJ2-3
V: TRBV5-5
D: NA
CDR3: CASSFRVGDTQYF
DNA: TGTGCCAGCAGCTTCAGGGTGGGAGATACGCAGTATTTT

size: NA
J: TRBJ2-5
V: TRBV5-1
D: NA
CDR3: CASSFGGNQETQYF
DNA: TGCGCCAGCAGCTTCGGGGGTAACCAAGAGACCCAGTACTTC

size: NA
J: TRBJ2-1
V: TRBV7-6
D: NA
CDR3: CASSLHPTKQFF
DNA: TGTGCCAGCAGCTTACACCCCACCAAGCAGTTCTTC

size: NA
J: TRBJ2-3
V: TRBV4-3
D: TRBD2
CDR3: CASSRISGTTQYF
DNA: TGCGCCAGCAGCCGGATTAGCGGGACTACGCAGTATTTT

size: NA
J: TRBJ2-5
V: TRBV5-1
D: NA
CDR3: CASSPFSGGGGQRATQETQYF
DNA: TGCGCCAGCAGCCCCTTTTCAGGGGGAGGGGGCCAACGGGCAACCCAAGAGACCCAGTACTTC

size: NA
J: TRBJ2-7
V: TRBV20-1
D: NA
CDR3: CSARNRLEQYF
DNA: TGCAGTGCTAGAAACCGACTCGAGCAGTACTTC

size: few
J: TRBJ2-1
V: TRBV7-2
D: NA
CDR3: CASSLVWELQFF
DNA: TGTGCCAGCAGCTTAGTGTGGGAGCTACAGTTCTTC

size: NA
J: TRBJ1-4
V: TRBV28
D: NA
CDR3: CASSSPGGDEKLFF
DNA: TGTGCCAGCAGTTCCCCGGGGGGGGATGAAAAACTGTTTTTT

size: NA
J: TRBJ2-1
V: TRBV5-6
D: NA
CDR3: CASSVARLVHEQFF
DNA: TGTGCCAGCAGCGTGGCAAGACTAGTTCATGAGCAGTTCTTC

size: NA
J: TRBJ1-2
V: TRBV20-1
D: NA
CDR3: CSAVGSKAYGYTF
DNA: TGCAGTGCTGTCGGGAGTAAGGCCTATGGCTACACCTTC

size: NA
J: TRBJ2-7
V: TRBV20-1
D: TRBD2
CDR3: CSAGRLAGVNYEQYF
DNA: TGCAGTGCTGGGCGGCTAGCGGGAGTTAACTACGAGCAGTACTTC

size: NA
J: TRBJ2-5
V: TRBV27
D: NA
CDR3: CASSPSSGVDEQDF
DNA: TGTGCCAGCAGCCCATCATCAGGGGTTGACGAGCAGGACTTC

size: NA
J: TRBJ2-5
V: TRBV3-1
D: TRBD2
CDR3: CASSQEGGFQETQYF
DNA: TGTGCCAGCAGCCAAGAGGGGGGGTTCCAAGAGACCCAGTACTTC

size: many
J: TRBJ1-2
V: TRBV3-1
D: NA
CDR3: CASSQEQGYGYTF
DNA: TGTGCCAGCAGCCAAGAACAGGGCTATGGCTACACCTTC

size: few
J: TRBJ2-1
V: TRBV20-1
D: NA
CDR3: CSAANSYNEQFF
DNA: TGCAGTGCGGCAAACTCCTACAATGAGCAGTTCTTC

size: NA
J: TRBJ2-3
V: TRBV7-9
D: NA
CDR3: CASSDTRTLGDEYF
DNA: TGTGCCAGCAGCGACACCCGGACACTCGGGGACGAGTATTTT

size: NA
J: TRBJ2-5
V: TRBV27
D: NA
CDR3: CASRRAEESQYF
DNA: TGTGCCAGCAGACGAGCGGAGGAATCGCAGTACTTC

size: many
J: TRBJ2-7
V: TRBV6-6
D: TRBD1
CDR3: CASSWPGQGHYEQYF
DNA: TGTGCCAGCAGTTGGCCGGGACAGGGACACTACGAGCAGTACTTC

size: NA
J: TRBJ2-7
V: TRBV29-1
D: NA
CDR3: CSVSQDPDSYEQYF
DNA: TGCAGCGTTTCCCAGGACCCGGACTCCTACGAGCAGTACTTC

size: NA
J: TRBJ2-6
V: TRBV10-3
D: TRBD1
CDR3: CAISESAGGEIVSGANVLTF
DNA: TGTGCCATCAGTGAGTCGGCAGGGGGCGAGATCGTTTCTGGGGCCAACGTCCTGACTTTC

size: NA
J: TRBJ2-1
V: TRBV20-1
D: NA
CDR3: CRATFGGGPSDEQFF
DNA: TGCAGAGCCACTTTCGGGGGAGGCCCTTCCGATGAGCAGTTCTTC

size: NA
J: TRBJ2-5
V: TRBV5-1
D: TRBD2
CDR3: CASSTDSSGGVQYF
DNA: TGCGCCAGCAGCACGGACTCCAGTGGGGGGGTTCAGTACTTC

size: few
J: TRBJ2-5
V: TRBV2
D: NA
CDR3: CASSDTSQETQYF
DNA: TGTGCCAGCAGTGACACAAGCCAAGAGACCCAGTACTTC

size: NA
J: TRBJ2-7
V: TRBV6-2/TRBV6-3
D: TRBD2
CDR3: CASSYSPTSGVYEQYF
DNA: TGTGCCAGCAGTTACTCTCCGACTAGCGGAGTTTACGAGCAGTACTTC

size: few
J: TRBJ2-7
V: TRBV29-1
D: NA
CDR3: CSVEEDGSYEQYF
DNA: TGCAGCGTTGAAGAAGACGGGTCCTACGAGCAGTACTTC

size: few
J: TRBJ2-3
V: TRBV7-9
D: NA
CDR3: CASSLGPGADTQYF
DNA: TGTGCCAGCAGCCTCGGACCAGGTGCAGATACGCAGTATTTT

size: NA
J: TRBJ2-6
V: TRBV5-4
D: TRBD1
CDR3: CASSAGTGWSSGANVLTF
DNA: TGTGCCAGCAGCGCGGGGACAGGGTGGTCCTCTGGGGCCAACGTCCTGACTTTC

size: many
J: TRBJ2-7
V: TRBV29-1
D: NA
CDR3: CSVTAGYEQYF
DNA: TGCAGCGTCACGGCTGGGTACGAGCAGTACTTC

size: few
J: TRBJ2-1
V: TRBV10-3
D: TRBD2
CDR3: CAISEPGLAGDQFF
DNA: TGTGCCATCAGTGAGCCTGGACTAGCGGGGGACCAGTTCTTC

size: few
J: TRBJ2-7
V: TRBV4-1
D: NA
CDR3: CASSQGRLRDGKDSYEQYF
DNA: TGCGCCAGCAGCCAAGGTCGGTTAAGGGACGGTAAAGACTCCTACGAGCAGTACTTC

size: NA
J: TRBJ2-5
V: TRBV20-1
D: TRBD2
CDR3: CSARAGTSGQETQYF
DNA: TGCAGTGCCCGAGCCGGGACTAGCGGCCAAGAGACCCAGTACTTC

size: few
J: TRBJ2-3
V: TRBV20-1
D: NA
CDR3: CSADADTQYF
DNA: TGCAGTGCTGATGCAGATACGCAGTATTTT

size: NA
J: TRBJ2-3
V: TRBV29-1
D: NA
CDR3: CSVSRGGGDTQYF
DNA: TGCAGCGTTTCGAGAGGGGGTGGAGATACGCAGTATTTT

size: NA
J: TRBJ1-5
V: TRBV29-1
D: TRBD1
CDR3: CSGGTGNSNQPQHF
DNA: TGCAGCGGAGGGACAGGGAATAGCAATCAGCCCCAGCATTTT

size: many
J: TRBJ2-7
V: TRBV12-3/TRBV12-4
D: TRBD1
CDR3: CASSSLGQGRNEQYF
DNA: TGTGCCAGCAGTTCGCTAGGACAGGGTCGGAACGAGCAGTACTTC

size: NA
J: TRBJ2-5
V: TRBV27
D: NA
CDR3: CASSLAGPMGVVETQYF
DNA: TGTGCCAGCAGTTTGGCAGGGCCCATGGGAGTAGTAGAGACCCAGTACTTC

size: NA
J: TRBJ2-1
V: TRBV20-1
D: NA
CDR3: CSASYRRGLYNEQFF
DNA: TGCAGTGCCTCGTATCGACGGGGTCTCTACAATGAGCAGTTCTTC

size: NA
J: TRBJ2-1
V: TRBV20-1
D: NA
CDR3: CSARGLGFNEQFF
DNA: TGCAGTGCTAGAGGACTAGGATTCAATGAGCAGTTCTTC

size: NA
J: TRBJ2-7
V: TRBV9
D: TRBD2
CDR3: CASSVDSGRSYEQYF
DNA: TGTGCCAGCAGCGTAGATTCCGGGAGGAGCTACGAGCAGTACTTC

size: NA
J: TRBJ2-4
V: TRBV20-1
D: TRBD2
CDR3: CSAGTSSKNIQYF
DNA: TGCAGTGCAGGGACTAGCTCCAAAAACATTCAGTACTTC

size: NA
J: TRBJ2-3
V: TRBV12-3/TRBV12-4
D: NA
CDR3: CASSSLTGKGADTQYF
DNA: TGTGCCAGCAGTTCCCTCACCGGGAAGGGGGCAGATACGCAGTATTTT